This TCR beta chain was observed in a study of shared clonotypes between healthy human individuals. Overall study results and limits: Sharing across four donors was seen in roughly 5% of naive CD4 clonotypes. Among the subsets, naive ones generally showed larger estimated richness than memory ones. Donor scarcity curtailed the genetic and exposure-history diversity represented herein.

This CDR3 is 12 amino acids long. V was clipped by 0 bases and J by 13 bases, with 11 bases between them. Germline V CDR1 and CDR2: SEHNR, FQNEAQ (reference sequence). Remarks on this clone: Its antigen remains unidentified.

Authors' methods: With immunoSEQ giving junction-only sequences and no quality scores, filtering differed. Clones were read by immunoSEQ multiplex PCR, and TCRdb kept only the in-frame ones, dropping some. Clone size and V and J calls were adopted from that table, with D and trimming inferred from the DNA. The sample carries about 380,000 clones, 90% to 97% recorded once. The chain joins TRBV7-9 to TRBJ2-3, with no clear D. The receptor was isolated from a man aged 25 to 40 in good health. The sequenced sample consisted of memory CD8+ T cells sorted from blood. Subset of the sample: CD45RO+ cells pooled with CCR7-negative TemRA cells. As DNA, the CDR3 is TGTGCCAGCAGCTTAGCTGCGGTCGAGGAGTATTTT. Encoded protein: CASSLAAVEEYF. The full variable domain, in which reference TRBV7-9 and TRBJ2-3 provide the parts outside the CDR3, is DTGVSQNPRHKITKRGQNVTFRCDPISEHNRLYWYRQTLGQGPEFLTYFQNEAQLEKSRLLSDRFSAERPKGSFSTLEIQRTEQGDSAMYLCASSLAAVEEYFGPGTRLTVL.